The T cell receptor beta chain under discussion was sequenced for a study of shared clonotypes between healthy human individuals. Across the study: In total, the donors were two women and three men aged 18 to 49. Each donor's CD8 memory used one plate, CD8 naive two, each CD4 subset three.

General study findings and limits: Several donors showed sharing of approximately 4.7% of naive CD4 clonotypes. Generally, naive subsets came out with larger estimated richness than memory subsets.

V lost 5 bases and J lost 5, with 15 bases in between. The germline CDR1 and CDR2 sequences are WNHNN and SYGVQD (reference sequence). The CDR3 is made up of 14 amino acids. To note about this clone: Its antigen is unidentified.

TCRdb's table, derived via immunoSEQ multiplex PCR, lists solely in-frame clones and lacks some. Counted here are roughly 2.5 million clones, around nine tenths occurring once; the ten biggest clones make up 0.11% to 0.15%. This chain uses TRBV10-1 with TRBJ2-5, with D unclear. This clonotype was obtained from a man younger than 30 in good health. Sequencing was performed on naive CD4+ T cells sorted from blood. The subset denotes: CD45RA+ positively selected. CDR3 nucleotide sequence: TGCGCCAGCAGTCCCGTTAGTTCGGCGGAGACCCAGTACTTC. As protein: CASSPVSSAETQYF.